Sequencing of this TCR beta chain was carried out in a study of cytomegalovirus exposure and HLA in healthy donors. As for the study in general: The 95 to 150 validation repertoires used the same platform as the 650 to 800 first-cohort repertoires, a later analysis reported.

Clones were sequenced by immunoSEQ multiplex PCR, and TCRdb holds only the in-frame ones, with some missing. Of 90,000 to 130,000 clones detected, around 82% appear once; the ten largest clones hold roughly 3%. The V end lost 2 bases, the J end lost 0 bases, and 8 bases lay between the germline ends. The V gene's germline CDR1 is MNHEY and CDR2 SVGAGI. CDR3 length: 14 amino acids. For this clone: Its cognate antigen is unknown.

Study-level points and caveats: There were fewer than 200 TCR beta chains listed as cytomegalovirus-associated. CMV antigen specificity was confirmed in vitro for three CMV-associated chains.

This TCR derives from a woman under 30 in good health and CMV-seronegative. The gene calls are TRBV6-5 and TRBJ2-7; weak D call: TRBD1 (7 bases). Input material: PBMCs. CDR3 amino acids: CASSYQGGSYEQYF. CDR3 nucleotides: TGTGCCAGCAGTTACCAGGGGGGCTCCTACGAGCAGTACTTC.